A single sample gave rise to the 24 T cell receptor beta chains below, sequenced in a study of spatial heterogeneity in lung cancer. Time point specified: sample taken at primary tumor resection. Using its own MiXCR run on the 5' RACE reads, TCRdb lists one record per CDR3 protein. This sample has 5,800 or so distinct CDR3 sequences, with more than 15% found just once. The material was normal lung tissue next to the tumor, obtained at surgery. All receptors derive from a male donor with early-stage non-small cell lung cancer.

This chain uses TRBV28 with TRBJ2-3, with D perhaps being TRBD1 or TRBD2 (6 bases each). From germline, CDR1 is MDHEN and CDR2 SYDVKM. The CDR3 length is 15 residues. Trimming pared 4 bases from V and 5 bases from J, leaving 16 bases between. The CDR3 is CASSSLRGQVDTQYF. CDR3 coding DNA: TGTGCCAGCAGTTCCCTCCGGGGGCAGGTAGATACGCAGTATTTT.

This chain connects TRBV14 to TRBJ2-1, with 7 bases that match TRBD2. Germline trimming cut 2 bases from V and 4 bases from J; bases unmatched to any gene: 5. There are 15 residues in the CDR3. CDR1 and CDR2 from the germline V gene are SGHDN and FVKESK. Written as DNA, the CDR3 is TGTGCCAGCAGCCAAATTAGCGGGCCGTACAATGAGCAGTTCTTC. It is translated as CASSQISGPYNEQFF.

This clonotype is judged medium-sized. The chain combines TRBV24-1 with TRBJ2-4; TRBD2 matches 9 bases. The CDR3 runs to 15 residues. V shed 3 bases, J shed 6 bases, and the junction held 5 bases outside the gene matches. Germline lookup yields CDR1 KGHDR and CDR2 SFDVKD. Written as DNA, the CDR3 is TGTGCCACCAGTGATGGGCTAGCGGGAAGAAACATTCAGTACTTC. Amino acids: CATSDGLAGRNIQYF.

This clonotype has only a few counts. The CDR3 reads CASRNDRGDSPLHF. The DNA for the CDR3 is TGTGCCAGCAGGAACGACAGGGGTGATTCACCCCTCCACTTT. The V gene is TRBV12-3 or TRBV12-4, the J gene TRBJ1-6; 8 bases fit TRBD1. The CDR3 is 14 amino acids. V trimming: 6 bases; J trimming: 8 bases; junction bases outside the gene matches: 6.

By share, this clonotype ranks as medium-sized. The chain combines TRBV7-6 with TRBJ2-3; 10 bases agree with TRBD2. The germline V gene has CDR1 SGHVS and CDR2 FNYEAQ. V lost 2 bases to trimming and J lost 1 base; unmatched junction nucleotides: 9. This CDR3 comprises 18 residues. The CDR3 sequence is CASSLRPAGGGGTDTQYF. CDR3 sequence (DNA): TGTGCCAGCAGCTTACGTCCAGCGGGAGGGGGGGGCACAGATACGCAGTATTTT.

There are a few counts of this clonotype. The chain carries TRBV20-1 and TRBJ2-7, with 12 nucleotides matching TRBD1. CDR1 DFQATT and CDR2 SNEGSKA come from the germline V gene (reference sequence). With 5 bases clipped from V and 4 bases from J, the junction kept 9 bases outside the gene matches. This CDR3 comprises 15 residues. The CDR3 protein is CSAQPPGQGAYEQYF. The CDR3 nucleotides are TGCAGTGCTCAACCTCCGGGACAGGGGGCTTACGAGCAGTACTTC.

This rearrangement joins TRBV29-1 to TRBJ2-2; D possibly corresponds to TRBD1 (5 bases). V gave up 6 bases and J gave up 4 bases, with 24 bases separating them. The CDR3 spans 17 residues. Per germline, CDR1 SQVTM and CDR2 ANQGSEA. In DNA, the CDR3 is TGCAGCGTGGGGAAACAGGTCCAGTTTTGGGGCACCGGGGAGCTGTTTTTT. Residues: CSVGKQVQFWGTGELFF.

This clonotype has a handful of counts. This chain joins TRBV28 and TRBJ2-7; D perhaps matches TRBD2 (6 bases). From germline, CDR1 is MDHEN and CDR2 SYDVKM. The CDR3 covers 13 residues. This CDR3 is CATLGSGSYEQYF. CDR3 coding DNA: TGTGCTACTCTAGGTAGCGGTTCCTACGAGCAGTACTTC.

This sequence joins TRBV5-1 and TRBJ1-1, with D unresolved. CDR3 length: 13 residues. Looked up from germline, CDR1 is SGHRS and CDR2 is YFSETQ. Trimming took 4 bases from V and 6 from J, leaving 13 bases between them. The CDR3 DNA reads as TGCGCCAGCAGCCTGGACTTACTCGCTGAAGCTTTCTTT. Translating gives CASSLDLLAEAFF.

V gene TRBV7-2 combines with J gene TRBJ2-1; D gene unclear. V was trimmed by 9 bases and J by 0 bases, leaving 6 bases between them. The CDR3 totals 12 residues. Germline V lookup: CDR1 SGHTA, CDR2 FQGNSA. The CDR3 sequence: CASGFSYNEQFF. The DNA of the CDR3 is TGTGCCAGTGGGTTCTCCTACAATGAGCAGTTCTTC.

This clonotype was seen more than once but under ten times. The chain recombines TRBV27 with TRBJ2-1; 12 bases map to TRBD2. V shed 5 bases and J 9 bases; nucleotides not matched to a gene: 8. This CDR3 is built from 15 residues. CDR1 MNHEY and CDR2 SMNVEV come from the germline V gene (reference sequence). The CDR3 is CASSPRLAGETEQFF. CDR3 sequence (DNA): TGTGCCAGCAGTCCGCGACTAGCGGGAGAGACTGAGCAGTTCTTC.

V gene TRBV18 combines with J gene TRBJ2-7; 10 nucleotides line up with TRBD2. This CDR3 contains 15 residues. The germline V gene encodes CDR1 KGHSH and CDR2 LQKENI. The V gene end was trimmed by 2 bases and the J gene end by 6 bases; junction bases not matched to a gene: 7. The CDR3 DNA reads TGTGCCAGCTCACCAGGTCTAGCGGGAGATGTCGAGCAGTACTTC. Its translation is CASSPGLAGDVEQYF.

This clonotype is medium-sized (0.01 to 0.1%) in the sample. The chain has TRBV24-1 and TRBJ2-3; D tentatively fits TRBD1 or TRBD2 (5 bases each). The V end was cut by 5 bases, the J end by 3 bases, with 14 bases between. The germline V gene encodes CDR1 KGHDR and CDR2 SFDVKD. The CDR3 loop spans 15 amino acids. The CDR3: CATSAAGAGTDTQYF. CDR3 sequence (DNA): TGTGCCACCAGTGCCGCCGGGGCCGGTACAGATACGCAGTATTTT.

The chain couples TRBV29-1 to TRBJ2-7, with D hard to call. The CDR3 runs 11 residues. Germline V gene sequence: CDR1 SQVTM, CDR2 ANQGSEA. V gave up 6 bases and J gave up 3 bases, with 9 bases separating them. The CDR3 DNA is TGCAGCGTCTCAGCCAACTACGAGCAGTACTTC. Protein product: CSVSANYEQYF.

This clonotype is labeled medium-sized (0.01 to 0.1%). The CDR3 DNA sequence: TGTGCCAGCGAAGGGATCGCCGGGGAGCTGTTTTTT. Translating it yields CASEGIAGELFF. The rearrangement uses TRBV18 and TRBJ2-2; D gene ambiguous. Between the trimmed V and J ends, which lost 8 bases and 6 bases, there was a span of 10 bases. CDR3 length equals 12 residues. The V gene's germline CDR1 is KGHSH and CDR2 LQKENI.

This clonotype was seen a few times. V is TRBV7-8 and J is TRBJ2-3; 7 nucleotides agree with TRBD2. The V gene end was trimmed by 4 bases and the J gene end by 6 bases; junction bases not matched to a gene: 13. This CDR3 has 16 residues. The germline gives CDR1 SGHVS, CDR2 FQNEAQ. CDR3 sequence: CASSWEGLGLWDTQYF. The CDR3 DNA follows: TGTGCCAGCAGCTGGGAGGGTCTCGGCCTTTGGGATACGCAGTATTTT.

This clonotype was observed a few times. The chain couples TRBV20-1 to TRBJ2-7; no clear D gene. CDR1 is DFQATT and CDR2 is SNEGSKA in the germline V gene (reference sequence). V was pared by 5 bases and J by 2 bases, with 13 bases between. CDR3 size: 13 residues. The CDR3 region is CSASQTETYEQYF. The CDR3 nucleotides are TGCAGTGCTTCCCAGACCGAGACCTACGAGCAGTACTTC.

This clonotype appeared once. The gene calls are TRBV19 and TRBJ2-1; 7 nucleotides match TRBD2. CDR1 and CDR2 from the germline V gene are LNHDA and SQIVND (reference sequence). This CDR3 spans 15 amino acids. V gave up 3 bases and J gave up 1 base; unmatched junction bases: 3. CDR3 loop: CASSIGGRSYNEQFF. As DNA, the CDR3 is TGTGCCAGTAGTATCGGCGGGAGATCCTACAATGAGCAGTTCTTC.

This clonotype was observed a few times. The rearrangement uses TRBV12-3 or TRBV12-4 and TRBJ1-2, with D tentatively TRBD1 (5 bases). The length of the CDR3 is 15 residues. Trimming removed 8 bases from V and 2 bases from J, with 18 bases in between. CDR3 coding DNA: TGTGCCAGCCGCAAGGGGAGCGGTTGGAACTATGGCTACACCTTC. Its translation: CASRKGSGWNYGYTF.

This clonotype is labeled medium-sized. The CDR3 reads CASSQTLGWGEQFF. The DNA of the CDR3 is TGTGCCAGCAGCCAAACCCTAGGGTGGGGTGAGCAGTTCTTC. V is TRBV3-1 and J is TRBJ2-1; D unclear. The CDR3 contains 14 residues. Germline V gene lookup returns CDR1 LGHDT and CDR2 YNNKEL (reference sequence). V was clipped by 2 bases and J by 9 bases, with 14 bases between them.

By sample share, this clonotype is medium-sized. The chain uses TRBV30 and TRBJ2-2; TRBD2 is a possible D gene (5 bases). The germline V gene has CDR1 GTSNPN and CDR2 SVGIG (reference sequence). With 2 bases removed from V and 7 bases from J, the gap between germline ends came to 11 bases. The CDR3 spans 13 residues. As DNA, the CDR3 is TGTGCCTGGAGTCTAAGCGGCTACGGGGAGCTGTTTTTT. This codes for CAWSLSGYGELFF.

By share, this clonotype counts as medium-sized. The rearrangement links TRBV5-1 to TRBJ1-3, with D perhaps matching TRBD1 (5 bases). Germline V lookup: CDR1 SGHRS, CDR2 YFSETQ. V was clipped by 3 bases and J by 2 bases, with 21 bases between them. The CDR3 length is 18 residues. CDR3 coding DNA: TGCGCCAGCAGCTCGGATCGGCAGGGAGATTTAACTGGAAACACCATATATTTT. Translation gives CASSSDRQGDLTGNTIYF.

The chain is built from TRBV9 and TRBJ1-6, with 12 bases matching TRBD1. The trim removed 3 bases at V and 8 bases at J, leaving 3 bases unmatched. The V gene's germline CDR1 is SGDLS and CDR2 YYNGEE. The CDR3 is 15 amino acids. CDR3 sequence reads: CASSGRDRGHSPLHF. The CDR3 DNA is TGTGCCAGCAGCGGCCGGGACAGGGGGCATTCACCCCTCCACTTT. Looking up the rest from reference TRBV9 and TRBJ1-6 gives the full variable domain: DSGVTQTPKHLITATGQRVTLRCSPRSGDLSVYWYQQSLDQGLQFLIQYYNGEERAKGNILERFSAQQFPDLHSELNLSSLELGDSALYFCASSGRDRGHSPLHFGNGTRLTVT.

This clonotype was found a few times. The chain employs TRBV12-3 or TRBV12-4 and TRBJ1-6, with D unresolved. CDR3 length: 13 amino acids. V was clipped by 6 bases and J by 7 bases, with 10 bases between them. CDR3 in amino acids: CASSTPGNSPLHF. For the CDR3, the DNA is TGTGCCAGCAGCACCCCTGGGAATTCACCCCTCCACTTT.